A single T cell receptor beta chain is shown here with its context. The antigen remains undetermined. The data stem from a study of T cells in localized non-small cell lung cancer. Study conclusions and caveats: Highest T cell clonality was seen in uninvolved adjacent lung, surpassing that measured in tumor. Because only a single region of the tumor was sequenced, heterogeneity remains possible.

Germline lookup yields CDR1 MNHNS and CDR2 SASEGT. The ends were cut back, 5 bases at V and 7 bases at J, with 20 bases in the middle. This CDR3 contains 15 residues. The protocol was immunoSEQ multiplex PCR, while the TCRdb copy is restricted to in-frame clones and leaves out a portion. The sample includes roughly 21,000 clones, roughly 90% of them seen just once. The J gene is TRBJ2-5, the V gene TRBV6-1; a possible D gene is TRBD1 (5 bases). The source is a male donor aged 60 or over with stage II lung adenocarcinoma. Specimen: peripheral blood mononuclear cells, collected before any cancer treatment. In DNA form, the CDR3 reads TGTGCCAGCAGTACCCCCCCCGGCACAGGATGGACCCAGTACTTC. Residues: CASSTPPGTGWTQYF.